This entry describes one TCR beta chain. Its cognate antigen is unknown. Germline assignment: CDR1 SGHNT and CDR2 YYREEE (reference sequence). Deletions cut 2 bases from V and 4 bases from J, with 18 bases between. The CDR3 has 16 amino acids. This entry belongs to a study of cytomegalovirus exposure and HLA in healthy donors. Whole-study results and caveats: Association of a missense DCLRE1C variant with TCR beta V- and J-gene trimming was reported in a later analysis.

The PCR had 60 Vbeta and 13 Jbeta primers. Sequencing used immunoSEQ multiplex PCR; TCRdb keeps in-frame clones, though not all of them. Altogether 150,000 to 170,000 clones are present, 80% being singletons, with the ten largest covering around 5.6%. The sequenced sample was PBMCs. This rearrangement joins TRBV5-4 to TRBJ1-2; perhaps TRBD1 as D (5 bases). The sequence was collected from a middle-aged woman in good health and CMV-seropositive. The CDR3 sequence: CASSLGVQLWGYGYTF. As DNA, the CDR3 is TGTGCCAGCAGCTTAGGGGTGCAGCTATGGGGCTATGGCTACACCTTC. Variable domain in full (rest from reference TRBV5-4 and TRBJ1-2): ETGVTQSPTHLIKTRGQQVTLRCSSQSGHNTVSWYQQALGQGPQFIFQYYREEENGRGNFPPRFSGLQFPNYSSELNVNALELDDSALYLCASSLGVQLWGYGYTFGSGTRLTVV.